This TCR beta chain comes out of a study of persistence of HIV-infected CD4 T cells. This CDR3 spans 14 amino acids. Germline V gives CDR1 SGHTA, CDR2 FQGNSA. Trimming removed 5 bases at V and 5 bases at J, with 15 bases between. On this clone itself: Antigen specificity is unknown.

Cells were stimulated with overlapping HIV-1 Gag 15-mer peptides. Sorting selected CD4+ T cells upregulating both CD40 ligand and CD69. The libraries were made with immunoSEQ version 4 in survey mode. Some clones are missing from TCRdb's copy, which holds only in-frame ones; the method was immunoSEQ multiplex PCR. Here the sample spans about 9,200 clones, 82% being singletons. This sample comprised CD4+ T cells sorted from PBMCs after approximately 19-hour stimulation, obtained from a patient who received antiretroviral therapy. The J gene is TRBJ1-1, the V gene TRBV7-2; D remains ambiguous. This clonotype was sampled from an adult woman with HIV who was CMV-seropositive. In nucleotides, the CDR3 is TGTGCCAGCAGCCCCGGGAGGGTCGCGACTGAAGCTTTCTTT. This sequence encodes CASSPGRVATEAFF. The variable domain in full, with the rest retrieved from reference TRBV7-2 and TRBJ1-1, is GAGVSQSPSNKVTEKGKDVELRCDPISGHTALYWYRQSLGQGLEFLIYFQGNSAPDKSGLPSDRFSAERTGGSVSTLTIQRTQQEDSAVYLCASSPGRVATEAFFGQGTRLTVV.